These 7 T cell receptor beta chains originate from one sample sequenced in a study of blood T cell repertoires in COVID-19. The repertoire was sequenced with immunoSEQ multiplex PCR; TCRdb's copy has only in-frame clones and lacks some. Here the sample spans about 51,000 clones, roughly 87% being singletons. Sample: peripheral blood. These receptor sequences come from a man aged 45 to 65 with active COVID-19.

V is TRBV5-4 and J is TRBJ1-6; 10 nucleotides line up with TRBD1. Germline values: CDR1 SGHNT, CDR2 YYREEE (reference sequence). Trimming at V came to 3 bases and at J to 4 bases, leaving 4 bases not matched to a gene. This CDR3 has 16 amino acids. The CDR3 nucleotides read TGTGCCAGCAGCTCTGGACAGGGGGGTTATAATTCACCCCTCCACTTT. It specifies CASSSGQGGYNSPLHF.

V usage is TRBV30 and J usage is TRBJ1-1, with D maybe TRBD1 (5 bases). Germline loops: CDR1 GTSNPN, CDR2 SVGIG (reference sequence). V dropped 5 bases and J dropped 4 bases, with 14 bases sitting between them. This CDR3 spans 13 amino acids. CDR3 loop: CAWDTQGGTEAFF. The DNA for the CDR3 is TGTGCCTGGGACACTCAGGGAGGCACTGAAGCTTTCTTT.

This chain joins TRBV19 and TRBJ2-4, with D perhaps matching TRBD2 (6 bases). V lost 8 bases and J lost 9, with 20 bases in between. This CDR3 comprises 14 residues. Germline V gives CDR1 LNHDA, CDR2 SQIVND (reference sequence). The CDR3 spells CASAHKSSAGIQYF. The DNA for the CDR3 is TGTGCCAGTGCTCATAAGTCGTCAGCGGGCATTCAGTACTTC.

The chain carries TRBV7-2 and TRBJ2-7; a weak D match, TRBD2 (6 bases). Germline lookup yields CDR1 SGHTA and CDR2 FQGNSA. The CDR3 covers 14 residues. The V end lost 5 bases, the J end lost 3 bases, and 14 bases lay between the germline ends. CDR3 in DNA: TGTGCCAGCAGCCCCCTGCGGGAATACTACGAGCAGTACTTC. Protein product: CASSPLREYYEQYF.

This chain links TRBV5-1 with TRBJ1-2; 11 bases are a match to TRBD1. Germline CDR1 and CDR2: SGHRS and YFSETQ. Unmatched junction bases numbered 4, after V lost 4 bases and J lost 5 bases. The CDR3 length is 14 residues. In DNA, the CDR3 is TGCGCCAGCAGCCAAGGGACAGGGGGGTATGGCTACACCTTC. Amino acids: CASSQGTGGYGYTF.

For the CDR3, the DNA is TGCGCCAGCAGCCAAGTAGGGGGACAGACGAATTCACCCCTCCACTTT. The encoded protein is CASSQVGGQTNSPLHF. The gene calls are TRBV4-1 and TRBJ1-6; 7 bases match TRBD1. V was pared by 1 base and J by 7 bases, with 7 bases of the junction left unmatched. CDR1 and CDR2 from the germline V gene are MGHRA and YSYEKL. CDR3 size: 16 residues.

This rearrangement joins TRBV27 to TRBJ2-1, with a tentative D call TRBD2 (6 bases). The CDR3 has 15 amino acids. CDR1 and CDR2 (germline): MNHEY, SMNVEV (reference sequence). V lost 2 bases and J 2 bases, leaving 10 bases between the germline ends. The CDR3 nucleotides are TGTGCCAGCAGTTTACTAGGGACTGCCTACAATGAGCAGTTCTTC. Its translation: CASSLLGTAYNEQFF.